This T cell receptor (beta chain) was found in a study of T cells in Graves' hyperthyroidism and ophthalmopathy (dated by TCRdb to about 2019). Regarding the study in general: Peripheral blood samples were taken at initial diagnosis, before any treatment was given. The paper reports TCR Vbeta CDR3 sequencing of approximately 140 peripheral blood samples: under 45 ophthalmopathy, under 80 hyperthyroidism and around 17 progressor patients. Prospective prediction of ophthalmopathy was tested in an independent validation cohort consisting of about 19 hyperthyroidism patients and more than 15 patients who later progressed to ophthalmopathy. Thyroid tissue and blood T-cell repertoires from several Graves' hyperthyroidism patients were also compared in the study. For training and testing, the 95 to 100 patients in the discovery cohort were randomly divided in a 7:3 ratio. Once sampling was done, hyperthyroidism patients were given methimazole at a starting dose of 30 mg daily, whereas ophthalmopathy patients were given high-dose intravenous methylprednisolone. To identify TCR V-J signatures that set the groups apart, the researchers used a discovery cohort of 100 patients, made up of around 40 with Graves' ophthalmopathy and 55 to 65 with stable Graves' hyperthyroidism. The paper's findings and limits, for the study overall: A 13 V-J signature model separated ophthalmopathy from stable hyperthyroidism, with approximately 87% sensitivity and about 81% specificity in cross-validation and 80%/75% in testing. In validation, the model predicted progression to ophthalmopathy a median of around six months before onset, with roughly 70% sensitivity and 72.22% specificity. Sample size was not statistically predetermined, and investigators were not blinded to group allocation. Most expanded thyroid clonotypes (frequency above 0.001) were also detected in blood, suggesting blood repertoires may reflect thyroid immune responses.

This clonotype was picked up one time. Its antigen is unknown. Within one base of it there is no much larger clone, and no base qualities were kept. One read gives only weak evidence. Hyperthyroidism patients were newly diagnosed, with disease duration under 2 months, and aged 18 to 65 years. The study excluded patients with uncontrolled infections, other autoimmune diseases, pregnancy or lactation. Diagnoses relied on clinical symptoms, serum thyroxine and TRAb, thyroid ultrasound and orbital computed tomography. Blood from progressor patients was drawn when they were first diagnosed with hyperthyroidism, before any ophthalmopathy symptoms appeared. Ficoll-Paque density gradient centrifugation was used to isolate PBMCs from 10 ml of fresh peripheral blood. Progressor patients were defined as those initially diagnosed with Graves' hyperthyroidism in whom ophthalmopathy developed during follow-up. Trizol reagent was used to extract total RNA, and RNA quality was then checked on an Agilent 2100 Bioanalyzer.

TCR beta CDR3 regions were amplified from RNA transcripts. For the first round of RT-PCR on the TCR CDR3, the HTBI primer set was used together with the Qiagen OneStep RT-PCR kit. Libraries were constructed in a second round of multiplex PCR, after which size selection and purification were performed. Libraries were sequenced paired-end with 100 bp reads on an Illumina HiSeq2000. The published analysis was carried out like this. SOAPnuke was used to process the raw data, throwing out any read that contained adapters or uncalled bases, had a mean Phred below 15, or lacked an exact constant-primer or identifier match. COPE v1.2.5 was used to merge high-quality paired reads, and clonotypes were defined as unique nucleotide sequences. MiTCR v1.1 was used to align clonotypes to the IMGT TRBV, TRBD and TRBJ reference segments. Analysis was restricted to V-J combinations with a frequency above 0.0001, which covered 99.2% of repertoires. A TCS score was defined as the ratio of F50 (clonal expansion) to E x V (chaos), with BLOSUM62-based TCRdist applied between CDR3 peptides within each V-J. Welch's t-statistics and random forest reduced fewer than 600 V-J features to fewer than 15, which were used in a naive Bayes classifier (R e1071). TCRdb handled the public reads itself, with Q25 trimming in fastp and clone calling in MiXCR, and kept productive beta chains. Entries are consolidated by CDR3 protein sequence, retaining the most common genes and DNA. TCRdb's processing, not the authors', yielded these V and J calls. The table for this sample lists about 130,000 distinct CDR3 sequences; more than 20% of them were counted only once. The top ten constitute 60% to 80% of the sample.

V has 2 bases trimmed and J has 3 bases trimmed; junction bases matching no gene number 10. CDR1 and CDR2 are drawn from the germline V gene: SGHDT, YYEEEE. The CDR3 covers 17 residues, taking in both the cysteine and the phenylalanine. Only the CDR3 DNA stays, 51 bases, in frame from base 1. Material: blood. The receptor was isolated from a woman aged 50 to 65 with Graves' hyperthyroidism that later progressed to Graves' ophthalmopathy. In this chain, TRBV5-6 is recombined with TRBJ2-5, with 10 junctional bases fitting TRBD2. This receptor has the CDR3 CASSFGLAGVWEETQYF. The nucleotide sequence reads as follows: TGTGCCAGCAGCTTTGGGCTAGCGGGAGTGTGGGAAGAGACCCAGTACTTC. With all but the CDR3 taken from the reference TRBV5-6 and TRBJ2-5 genes, the full variable domain is: DAGVTQSPTHLIKTRGQQVTLRCSPKSGHDTVSWYQQALGQGPQFIFQYYEEEERQRGNFPDRFSGHQFPNYSSELNVNALLLGDSALYLCASSFGLAGVWEETQYFGPGTRLLVL.